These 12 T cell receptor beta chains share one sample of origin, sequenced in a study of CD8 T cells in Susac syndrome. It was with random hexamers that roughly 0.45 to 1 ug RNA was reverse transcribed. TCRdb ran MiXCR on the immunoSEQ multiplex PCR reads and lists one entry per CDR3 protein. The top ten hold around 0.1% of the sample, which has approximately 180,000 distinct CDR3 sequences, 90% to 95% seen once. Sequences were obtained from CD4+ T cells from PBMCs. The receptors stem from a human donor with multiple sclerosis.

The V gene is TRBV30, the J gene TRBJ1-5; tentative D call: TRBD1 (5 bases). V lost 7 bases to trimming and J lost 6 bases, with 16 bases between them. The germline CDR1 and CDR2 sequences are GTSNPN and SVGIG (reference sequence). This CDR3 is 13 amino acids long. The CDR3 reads CALTRESGQPQHF. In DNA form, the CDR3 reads TGTGCCTTAACCAGGGAATCGGGTCAGCCCCAGCATTTT.

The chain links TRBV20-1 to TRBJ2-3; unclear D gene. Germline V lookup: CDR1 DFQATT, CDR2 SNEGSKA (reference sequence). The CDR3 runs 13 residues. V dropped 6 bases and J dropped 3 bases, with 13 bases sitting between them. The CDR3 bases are TGCAGTGCCCCCCCCCAGGCTACAGATACGCAGTATTTT. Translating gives CSAPPQATDTQYF.

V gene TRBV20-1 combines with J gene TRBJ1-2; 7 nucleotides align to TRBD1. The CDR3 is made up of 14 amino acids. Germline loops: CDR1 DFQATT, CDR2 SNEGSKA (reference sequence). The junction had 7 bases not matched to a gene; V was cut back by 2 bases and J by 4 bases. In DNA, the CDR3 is TGCAGTGCTAGAACGACAGGGATCAGCTATGGCTACACCTTC. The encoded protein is CSARTTGISYGYTF.

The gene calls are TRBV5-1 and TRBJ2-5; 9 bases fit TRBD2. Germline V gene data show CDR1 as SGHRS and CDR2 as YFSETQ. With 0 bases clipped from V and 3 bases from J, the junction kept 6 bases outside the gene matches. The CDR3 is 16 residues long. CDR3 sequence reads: CASSLGASGVEETQYF. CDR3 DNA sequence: TGCGCCAGCAGCTTGGGGGCTAGCGGGGTCGAAGAGACCCAGTACTTC. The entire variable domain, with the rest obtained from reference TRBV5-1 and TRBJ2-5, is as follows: KAGVTQTPRYLIKTRGQQVTLSCSPISGHRSVSWYQQTPGQGLQFLFEYFSETQRNKGNFPGRFSGRQFSNSRSEMNVSTLELGDSALYLCASSLGASGVEETQYFGPGTRLLVL.

DNA of the CDR3: TGTGCCAGCAGCTTAGCCCCTCGGGGCACGAACACTGAAGCTTTCTTT. It codes for CASSLAPRGTNTEAFF. The chain is built from TRBV11-2 and TRBJ1-1, with D possibly being TRBD1 (5 bases). CDR3 length: 16 amino acids. V lost 1 base to trimming and J lost 1 base, with 13 bases between them. Germline CDR1 SGHAT, CDR2 FQNNGV.

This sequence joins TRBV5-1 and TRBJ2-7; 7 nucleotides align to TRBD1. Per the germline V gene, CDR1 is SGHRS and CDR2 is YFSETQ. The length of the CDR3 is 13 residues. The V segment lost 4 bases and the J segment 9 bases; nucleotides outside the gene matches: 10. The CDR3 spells CASSAPGTDRQYF. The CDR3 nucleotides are TGCGCCAGCAGCGCCCCCGGGACAGACCGGCAGTACTTC.

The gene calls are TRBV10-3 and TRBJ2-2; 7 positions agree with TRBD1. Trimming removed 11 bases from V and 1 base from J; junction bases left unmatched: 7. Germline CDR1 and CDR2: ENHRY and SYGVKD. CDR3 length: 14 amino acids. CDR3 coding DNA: TGTGCCGCCGGGGACAGAGAGAACACCGGGGAGCTGTTTTTT. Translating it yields CAAGDRENTGELFF.

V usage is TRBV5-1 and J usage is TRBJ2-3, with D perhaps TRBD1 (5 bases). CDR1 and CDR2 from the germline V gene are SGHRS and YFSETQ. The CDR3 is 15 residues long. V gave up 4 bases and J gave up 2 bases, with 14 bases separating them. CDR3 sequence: CASSDPGSATDTQYF. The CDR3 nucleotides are TGCGCCAGCAGCGATCCAGGGTCCGCCACAGATACGCAGTATTTT.

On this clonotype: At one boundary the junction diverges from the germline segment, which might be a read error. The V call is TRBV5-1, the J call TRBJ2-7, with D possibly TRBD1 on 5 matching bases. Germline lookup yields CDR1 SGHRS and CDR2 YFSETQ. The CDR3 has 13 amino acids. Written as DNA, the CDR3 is TGCACCAGCAGCTATCAGGGTACCTACGAGCAGTACTTC. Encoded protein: CTSSYQGTYEQYF.

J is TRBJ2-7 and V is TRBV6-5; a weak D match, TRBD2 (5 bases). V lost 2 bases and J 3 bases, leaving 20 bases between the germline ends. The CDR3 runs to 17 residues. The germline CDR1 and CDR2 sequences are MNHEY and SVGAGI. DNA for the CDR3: TGTGCCAGCAGTTACCGTAAGCCGGGGTCAACTTTCTACGAGCAGTACTTC. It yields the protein CASSYRKPGSTFYEQYF.

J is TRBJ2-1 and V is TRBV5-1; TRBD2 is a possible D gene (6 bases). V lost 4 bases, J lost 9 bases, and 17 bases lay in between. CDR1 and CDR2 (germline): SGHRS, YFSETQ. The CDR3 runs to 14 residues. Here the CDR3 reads CASSRDEGRGEQFF. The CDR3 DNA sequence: TGCGCCAGCAGCCGCGACGAGGGGCGGGGTGAGCAGTTCTTC. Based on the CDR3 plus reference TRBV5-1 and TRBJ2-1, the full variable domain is KAGVTQTPRYLIKTRGQQVTLSCSPISGHRSVSWYQQTPGQGLQFLFEYFSETQRNKGNFPGRFSGRQFSNSRSEMNVSTLELGDSALYLCASSRDEGRGEQFFGPGTRLTVL.

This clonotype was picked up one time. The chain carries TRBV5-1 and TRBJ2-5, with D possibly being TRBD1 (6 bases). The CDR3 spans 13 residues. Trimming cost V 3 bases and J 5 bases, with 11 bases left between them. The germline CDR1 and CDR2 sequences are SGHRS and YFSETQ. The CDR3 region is CASSSGQMETQYF. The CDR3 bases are TGCGCCAGCAGCTCTGGACAGATGGAGACCCAGTACTTC.